The 27 T cell receptor beta chains presented below share a single source sample, sequenced in a study of cytomegalovirus exposure and HLA in healthy donors. This PCR relied on a set of 60 Vbeta primers and 13 Jbeta primers. The protocol was immunoSEQ multiplex PCR, while the TCRdb copy is restricted to in-frame clones and leaves out a portion. Of around 120,000 clones in the sample, around 72% are singletons; the top ten hold roughly 8.2%. Sequenced sample: PBMCs. The receptor set was obtained from a woman in her thirties or forties in good health and CMV-seropositive.

This sequence joins TRBV5-8 and TRBJ1-6, with D possibly being TRBD1 (6 bases). The CDR3 loop spans 14 amino acids. The V end lost 3 bases, the J end lost 10 bases, and 14 bases lay between the germline ends. Per germline, CDR1 SGHTS and CDR2 YDEGEE. CDR3 DNA sequence: TGTGCCAGCAGCTACTCAGGGGTCTGGTCACCCCTCCACTTT. This gives the protein CASSYSGVWSPLHF.

The sample holds one count of this clone. The chain joins TRBV9 to TRBJ1-5; D is ambiguous. The CDR3 runs 15 residues. Looked up from germline, CDR1 is SGDLS and CDR2 is YYNGEE. Between the trimmed V and J ends, which lost 0 bases and 3 bases, there was a span of 10 bases. As DNA, the CDR3 is TGTGCCAGCAGCGTAGGTGGCGGGAACAATCAGCCCCAGCATTTT. This translates into CASSVGGGNNQPQHF.

This clone was seen a handful of times. The gene calls are TRBV10-3 and TRBJ2-7, with a tentative D call TRBD1 (6 bases). Looked up from germline, CDR1 is ENHRY and CDR2 is SYGVKD. The V and J ends lost 3 bases and 2 bases respectively, with 20 bases between them. The CDR3 runs 17 residues. The CDR3 spells CAISDWDTIDLTYEQYF. Written as DNA, the CDR3 is TGTGCCATCAGTGACTGGGACACAATAGACCTAACCTACGAGCAGTACTTC.

Here the CDR3 reads CASGLVFSRGDYEAFF. CDR3 DNA sequence: TGTGCTAGTGGTTTGGTATTTTCTCGTGGAGATTACGAAGCTTTCTTT. The chain combines TRBV12-5 with TRBJ1-1, with D uncertain. Germline V gene lookup returns CDR1 LGHNT and CDR2 FRNRAP. The V end lost 0 bases, the J end lost 8 bases, and 19 bases lay between the germline ends. This CDR3 is built from 16 residues.

This clone came up a few times. J is TRBJ2-7 and V is TRBV5-1; TRBD2 is a possible D gene (5 bases). CDR3 length: 14 residues. Germline values: CDR1 SGHRS, CDR2 YFSETQ. V shed 4 bases and J shed 1 base, with 12 bases lying between them. The CDR3 DNA reads as TGCGCCAGCAGCAAAGATGGACTGTCCTACGAGCAGTACTTC. It yields the protein CASSKDGLSYEQYF. Filled out from reference TRBV5-1 and TRBJ2-7, the complete variable domain reads KAGVTQTPRYLIKTRGQQVTLSCSPISGHRSVSWYQQTPGQGLQFLFEYFSETQRNKGNFPGRFSGRQFSNSRSEMNVSTLELGDSALYLCASSKDGLSYEQYFGPGTRLTVT.

A few counts support this clone. V usage is TRBV2 and J usage is TRBJ1-6; 7 bases match TRBD1. Germline V gene data show CDR1 as SNHLY and CDR2 as FYNNEI. The trim removed 2 bases at V and 13 bases at J, leaving 8 bases unmatched. The CDR3 is 14 residues long. The CDR3 DNA reads as TGTGCCAGCAGTGAAAGGGACAGTCGGTATCCCCTCCACTTT. Amino acid sequence: CASSERDSRYPLHF.

In this sample, this clone turned up a few times. The J gene is TRBJ1-5, the V gene TRBV19; 9 positions agree with TRBD1. Germline V gene lookup returns CDR1 LNHDA and CDR2 SQIVND (reference sequence). The V segment lost 8 bases and the J segment 4 bases; nucleotides outside the gene matches: 3. The length of the CDR3 is 13 residues. The CDR3 is CASAQGANQPQHF. The CDR3 DNA reads TGTGCCAGTGCACAGGGGGCAAATCAGCCCCAGCATTTT. Full variable domain (rest looked up from reference TRBV19 and TRBJ1-5): DGGITQSPKYLFRKEGQNVTLSCEQNLNHDAMYWYRQDPGQGLRLIYYSQIVNDFQKGDIAEGYSVSREKKESFPLTVTSAQKNPTAFYLCASAQGANQPQHFGDGTRLSIL.

A word on this clone: The same CDR3 also results from other DNA sequences found in this sample. This chain uses TRBV5-6 with TRBJ1-2; the D is unclear. Trimming left V 0 bases short and J 2 bases short, with 17 bases between. The V gene's germline CDR1 is SGHDT and CDR2 YYEEEE. This CDR3 contains 17 residues. DNA for the CDR3: TGTGCCAGCAGCTTGGTGGGCGGGAGCGCGGTGAACTATGGCTACACCTTC. This codes for CASSLVGGSAVNYGYTF.

The genes are TRBV7-2 and TRBJ2-5; the D gene is possibly TRBD1 (6 bases). Trimming stripped 3 bases from V and 5 bases from J, with 10 bases between. The CDR3 extends over 13 amino acids. The germline V gene has CDR1 SGHTA and CDR2 FQGNSA. The CDR3 reads CASSFNREETQYF. CDR3 in DNA: TGTGCCAGCAGCTTTAACAGGGAGGAGACCCAGTACTTC.

This chain uses TRBV7-3 with TRBJ2-2; D is unclear. The V and J ends lost 2 bases and 4 bases respectively, with 5 bases between them. CDR3 length: 13 residues. From germline, CDR1 is SGHTA and CDR2 FQGTGA. CDR3 in amino acids: CASSLRGTGELFF. CDR3 coding DNA: TGTGCCAGCAGCTTACGAGGCACCGGGGAGCTGTTTTTT. The whole variable domain, filled in from reference TRBV7-3 and TRBJ2-2, reads GAGVSQTPSNKVTEKGKYVELRCDPISGHTALYWYRQSLGQGPEFLIYFQGTGAADDSGLPNDRFFAVRPEGSVSTLKIQRTERGDSAVYLCASSLRGTGELFFGEGSRLTVL.

The V call is TRBV6-1, the J call TRBJ1-5, with D hard to call. V lost 6 bases, J lost 0 bases, and 9 bases lay in between. The germline gives CDR1 MNHNS, CDR2 SASEGT. This CDR3 comprises 14 residues. CDR3 coding DNA: TGTGCCAGCAGCCTTCTTAGTAGCAATCAGCCCCAGCATTTT. This sequence encodes CASSLLSSNQPQHF.

This chain joins TRBV19 and TRBJ2-1, with D possibly being TRBD2 (5 bases). With 6 bases removed from V and 0 bases from J, the gap between germline ends came to 6 bases. This CDR3 is 13 amino acids long. CDR1 and CDR2 (germline): LNHDA, SQIVND (reference sequence). The CDR3 reads CASRDFSYNEQFF. The CDR3 region has the DNA TGTGCCAGTAGGGACTTCTCCTACAATGAGCAGTTCTTC. Combining the CDR3 with reference TRBV19 and TRBJ2-1 gives the whole variable domain DGGITQSPKYLFRKEGQNVTLSCEQNLNHDAMYWYRQDPGQGLRLIYYSQIVNDFQKGDIAEGYSVSREKKESFPLTVTSAQKNPTAFYLCASRDFSYNEQFFGPGTRLTVL.

V and J are TRBV11-2 and TRBJ1-6; D ambiguous. This CDR3 has 14 residues. The V end lost 3 bases, the J end lost 7 bases, and 10 bases lay between the germline ends. Germline values: CDR1 SGHAT, CDR2 FQNNGV. The CDR3 bases are TGTGCCAGCAGCTTTGGCCAGTTAAATTCACCCCTCCACTTT. It is translated as CASSFGQLNSPLHF.

The rearrangement links TRBV27 to TRBJ1-5; no firm D call. V lost 3 bases to trimming and J lost 2 bases, with 5 bases between them. The CDR3 contains 13 residues. Germline values: CDR1 MNHEY, CDR2 SMNVEV (reference sequence). In nucleotides, the CDR3 is TGTGCCAGCAGTTTCGGGGGCAATCAGCCCCAGCATTTT. Its protein product is CASSFGGNQPQHF.

The chain combines TRBV9 with TRBJ1-2, with D perhaps matching TRBD1 (6 bases). V lost 3 bases to trimming and J lost 4 bases, with 13 bases between them. The CDR3 has 14 amino acids. Germline V lookup: CDR1 SGDLS, CDR2 YYNGEE. The DNA of the CDR3 is TGTGCCAGCAGCGCCGACCAGGGGAGCTATGGCTACACCTTC. This gives the protein CASSADQGSYGYTF.

This clone came up a few times. The rearrangement uses TRBV19 and TRBJ1-3, with 8 bases matching TRBD1. Germline CDR1 is LNHDA and CDR2 is SQIVND (reference sequence). There are 16 residues in the CDR3. Trimming cost V 5 bases and J 2 bases; bases outside gene matches: 8. CDR3 loop: CASSPPRGQAGNTIYF. For the CDR3, the DNA is TGTGCCAGTAGTCCTCCCAGGGGGCAAGCTGGAAACACCATATATTTT.

The chain recombines TRBV7-9 with TRBJ1-1; TRBD1 is a possible D gene (6 bases). Germline values: CDR1 SEHNR, CDR2 FQNEAQ (reference sequence). The CDR3 covers 12 residues. The V end lost 1 base, the J end lost 8 bases, and 8 bases lay between the germline ends. CDR3 in amino acids: CASSLGQGEAFF. Written as DNA, the CDR3 is TGTGCCAGCAGCTTAGGGCAGGGGGAAGCTTTCTTT.

This chain uses TRBV7-9 with TRBJ2-7; 7 nucleotides match TRBD1. V gave up 5 bases and J gave up 5 bases; unmatched junction bases: 9. The CDR3 loop spans 14 amino acids. CDR1 SEHNR and CDR2 FQNEAQ come from the germline V gene (reference sequence). The CDR3 coding sequence is TGTGCCAGCAGCCTATCGACAGGGCGGAACGAGCAGTACTTC. Residues: CASSLSTGRNEQYF.

V gene TRBV9 combines with J gene TRBJ1-1, with D tentatively TRBD1 (6 bases). The CDR3 has 15 amino acids. CDR1 is SGDLS, CDR2 YYNGEE, per germline. Trimming shortened V by 4 bases and J by 6 bases, and 19 bases separated the two germline ends. The CDR3 region has the DNA TGTGCCAGCAGCCCCGAATCGACAGGAATCCCTGAAGCTTTCTTT. Its translation: CASSPESTGIPEAFF.

The sample holds one count of this clone. The chain links TRBV19 to TRBJ1-6; weak D call: TRBD1 (6 bases). The germline CDR1 and CDR2 sequences are LNHDA and SQIVND (reference sequence). V gave up 3 bases and J gave up 9 bases, with 9 bases separating them. The CDR3 totals 13 residues. Here the CDR3 DNA reads TGTGCCAGTAGTATTAGCAGGGGTTCACCCCTCCACTTT. Its protein is CASSISRGSPLHF.

This clone showed up just a few times. The chain links TRBV7-8 to TRBJ2-7; perhaps TRBD2 as D (5 bases). CDR1 is SGHVS, CDR2 FQNEAQ, per germline. The V and J ends lost 9 bases and 6 bases respectively, with 21 bases between them. This CDR3 has 14 amino acids. The CDR3 bases are TGTGCCAGGTCCCGGCGGGCTGACAACGGCGAGCAGTACTTC. Protein product: CARSRRADNGEQYF.

The V call is TRBV29-1, the J call TRBJ2-7; 8 nucleotides line up with TRBD1. Germline V lookup: CDR1 SQVTM, CDR2 ANQGSEA. V dropped 0 bases and J dropped 2; count of bases not matched to a gene: 6. CDR3 size: 15 residues. In nucleotides, the CDR3 is TGCAGCGTTGAAGACCCTACAGGGGGTCCCTACGAGCAGTACTTC. It encodes CSVEDPTGGPYEQYF.

This clone was observed a handful of times. This chain links TRBV5-1 with TRBJ2-2; the match to TRBD1 covers 7 bases. This CDR3 contains 18 residues. Germline CDR1 reads SGHRS; CDR2 reads YFSETQ. The V segment lost 4 bases and the J segment 6 bases; nucleotides outside the gene matches: 18. Here the CDR3 DNA reads TGCGCCAGCAGCCTCCGGGACAGCCGTCGAGAGATCCCCGGGGAGCTGTTTTTT. It specifies CASSLRDSRREIPGELFF.

The rearrangement uses TRBV18 and TRBJ1-2; D unresolved. The CDR3 length is 14 residues. Trimming removed 3 bases from V and 6 bases from J, with 14 bases in between. Germline CDR1 KGHSH, CDR2 LQKENI. In nucleotides, the CDR3 is TGTGCCAGCTCACCCGACCTCGGAGTCCATGGCTACACCTTC. It encodes CASSPDLGVHGYTF.

The CDR3 DNA follows: TGTGCCAGCAGCACACAGGGACATTTGAACACCATATATTTT. Translated, it gives CASSTQGHLNTIYF. The chain recombines TRBV2 with TRBJ1-3; D is perhaps TRBD1 (6 bases). V dropped 6 bases and J dropped 7 bases, with 16 bases sitting between them. CDR3 length: 14 residues. Germline loops: CDR1 SNHLY, CDR2 FYNNEI.

This clone has more than one count but fewer than ten. The J gene is TRBJ1-1, the V gene TRBV5-1, with D perhaps matching TRBD1 (5 bases). The V gene's germline CDR1 is SGHRS and CDR2 YFSETQ. V lost 0 bases, J lost 0 bases, and 18 bases lay in between. CDR3 length: 18 residues. The CDR3 loop reads CASSLVGGSRNMNTEAFF. The CDR3 DNA is TGCGCCAGCAGCTTGGTTGGGGGGTCGCGAAACATGAACACTGAAGCTTTCTTT.

J is TRBJ2-5 and V is TRBV13; D gene unclear. V gave up 7 bases and J gave up 0 bases, with 12 bases separating them. The CDR3 covers 14 residues. The V gene's germline CDR1 is PRHDT and CDR2 FYEKMQ (reference sequence). The CDR3: CASTVGSDQETQYF. As DNA, the CDR3 is TGTGCCAGCACCGTCGGGTCTGACCAAGAGACCCAGTACTTC.